This note documents a single T cell receptor (beta chain) sequence. The target of this receptor is not known. Base quality data are lacking; no much larger clone is found one base away. This record belongs to a study of T cells in Graves' hyperthyroidism and ophthalmopathy (dated by TCRdb to about 2019). Regarding the study in general: Peripheral blood samples were taken at initial diagnosis, before any treatment was given. TCR V-J signatures able to tell the groups apart were searched for in a discovery cohort of some 100 patients, of whom roughly 42 had Graves' ophthalmopathy and roughly 59 had stable Graves' hyperthyroidism. Whether ophthalmopathy could be predicted prospectively was tested in an independent validation cohort made up of roughly 20 hyperthyroidism patients plus 17 patients who later progressed to ophthalmopathy. The roughly 100 discovery patients were divided at random into training and test sets in a 7:3 ratio. In addition, the study compared T-cell repertoires in thyroid tissue and in blood from five to seven Graves' hyperthyroidism patients. Following sampling, methimazole starting at 30 mg daily was given to hyperthyroidism patients, and high-dose intravenous methylprednisolone was given to ophthalmopathy patients. According to the paper, TCR Vbeta CDR3 sequencing was carried out on 135 peripheral blood samples, which came from approximately 43 ophthalmopathy, 75 to 80 hyperthyroidism and roughly 17 progressor patients. On the study overall, not on this receptor specifically: In validation, progression to ophthalmopathy was predicted by the model with 65% to 71% sensitivity and 72% to 85% specificity, a median of around 5.9 months before onset. Ophthalmopathy was separated from stable hyperthyroidism by a 13 V-J signature model, with around 88% sensitivity and about 81% specificity obtained in cross-validation and 80%/75% obtained in testing. No statistical method was used to set the sample size in advance, and investigators knew the group allocation. Most expanded thyroid clonotypes (frequency above 0.001) were also found in blood, which suggests that blood repertoires may mirror thyroid immune responses.

The hyperthyroidism patients were between 18 and 65 years old and newly diagnosed, with a disease duration of less than 2 months. The study excluded patients with uncontrolled infections, other autoimmune diseases, pregnancy or lactation. Diagnoses were established on the basis of clinical symptoms, serum thyroxine and TRAb, thyroid ultrasound, and orbital computed tomography. Blood from progressor patients was drawn when they were first diagnosed with hyperthyroidism, before any ophthalmopathy symptoms appeared. PBMCs were separated from roughly 10 ml of fresh peripheral blood using Ficoll-Paque density gradient centrifugation. Progressor patients were first diagnosed with Graves' hyperthyroidism and then developed ophthalmopathy during follow-up. Total RNA was extracted using Trizol reagent, and RNA quality was assessed on an Agilent 2100 Bioanalyzer. CDR1 and CDR2 are read off the germline V gene (reference sequence) as LNHDA and SQIVND. Including cysteine and phenylalanine, the CDR3 has 16 amino acids. This entry keeps only the CDR3 DNA: 48 bases, framed from base 1. Unmatched junction bases come to 9, with V trimmed by 5 bases and J by 7 bases.

The TCR beta CDR3 regions were amplified from the RNA transcripts. The TCR CDR3 was subjected to a first round of RT-PCR using the HTBI primer set and the Qiagen OneStep RT-PCR kit. Libraries were constructed in a second round of multiplex PCR, after which size selection and purification were performed. Libraries were sequenced paired-end with 100 bp reads on an Illumina HiSeq2000. Per the authors' processing: Raw data were processed with SOAPnuke, discarding reads with adapters, uncalled bases, mean Phred below 15, or no exact constant-primer or identifier match. High-quality paired reads were merged with COPE v1.2.5, and unique nucleotide sequences were defined as clonotypes. Clonotypes were aligned to IMGT TRBV, TRBD and TRBJ reference segments using MiTCR v1.1. The analysis included only V-J combinations with a frequency above 0.0001, which together covered more than 99% of the repertoires. The TCS score was defined as the ratio of F50 (clonal expansion) to E x V (chaos), calculated using BLOSUM62-based TCRdist between CDR3 peptides within each V-J. Welch's t-statistics and random forest reduced fewer than 550 V-J features to fewer than 15, which were used in a naive Bayes classifier (R e1071). TCRdb reworked the public reads: Q25 trimming with fastp, MiXCR clone assembly, productive beta chains retained. For every CDR3 protein sequence, its rows merge into one entry that carries the most common genes and DNA. TCRdb's processing, not the authors' own work, is the source of the V and J calls. In this sample the table shows about 580,000 distinct CDR3 sequences, 14% of which occur a single time. Around 5.4% of the sample is in the top ten clones.

Material for sequencing was blood. The TCR originated in a woman younger than 45 with Graves' hyperthyroidism that later progressed to Graves' ophthalmopathy. The chain links TRBV19 with TRBJ1-5, and 12 junctional nucleotides match TRBD1. The CDR3 is CASSFRDRGPWQPQHF. The DNA is TGTGCCAGTAGTTTCCGGGACAGGGGGCCTTGGCAGCCCCAGCATTTT. Beyond the CDR3, the reference TRBV19 and TRBJ1-5 genes provide the residues; the full variable domain reads: DGGITQSPKYLFRKEGQNVTLSCEQNLNHDAMYWYRQDPGQGLRLIYYSQIVNDFQKGDIAEGYSVSREKKESFPLTVTSAQKNPTAFYLCASSFRDRGPWQPQHFGDGTRLSIL.